This T cell receptor (beta chain) was retrieved from a study of shared clonotypes between healthy human individuals. Among the donors, all were Caucasian adults who lived in Nashville, Tennessee. The junction had 17 bases not matched to a gene; V was cut back by 4 bases and J by 9 bases. The germline V gene has CDR1 MGHDK and CDR2 SYGVNS. This CDR3 is 17 amino acids long. Authors' methods: Junction-only sequences without quality scores were provided by ImmunoSEQ, so filtering was different. Profiling relied on immunoSEQ multiplex PCR, and the TCRdb table lists in-frame clones only, not all of them. Clone size and the V and J calls come from that table; the DNA yielded D and trimming. The sample carries some 1,100,000 clones, around 78% recorded once. About this clone itself: Its cognate antigen is unknown.

Study findings and constraints: A handful of donors showed sharing of approximately 5% of naive CD4 clonotypes.

The V and J genes are TRBV25-1 and TRBJ2-1, with 8 positions matching TRBD1. Sequenced input: memory CD4+ T cells from PBMCs. Regarding subset: CD45RA-negative fraction. This clonotype was obtained from a man aged 18 to 30 in good health. Some clones in this sample may be carry-over from other donors' samples. As DNA, the CDR3 is TGTGCCAGCAGTGGAACAATTGGGCAGGGGGCGAGGGGTGAGCAGTTCTTC. Translating gives CASSGTIGQGARGEQFF.